This TCR beta chain was captured in a study of T cells expressing NK-cell markers. In terms of frequency, this clonotype is medium-sized (0.01 to 0.1%). Germline V lookup: CDR1 DFQATT, CDR2 SNEGSKA (reference sequence). This CDR3 contains 14 residues. No DNA is given; TCRdb re-called the 5' RACE reads and lists each CDR3 protein once. The sample table sets out 20,000 or so distinct CDR3 sequences. The chain has TRBV20-1 and TRBJ2-1; with no DNA, the TCRdb D assignment of TRBD2 cannot be verified. Sequencing was done on a sample of blood T cells: a sorted CD56 or NKG2C T cell subset, CD4+ or CD8+ T cells, or bulk PBMC T cells (not recorded which). The origin of this receptor is a man aged 18 to 69 in good health. CDR3 loop: CSAVPGLDYNEQFF.